This T cell receptor beta chain is from a study of blood T cell repertoires in COVID-19. Study background: The samples span acute and convalescent COVID-19 from the United States, Italy and Spain.

In the study's own analysis: From reference gene primer amplification, estimates of nucleated cell counts were derived. Only in-frame clones appear in the TCRdb table, and some are missing; sequencing was by immunoSEQ multiplex PCR. That table gives V, J and clone size, and the DNA gave D and trimming. The sample holds tens of thousands of clones; around 90% are singletons and the top ten take 2.5% to 3.5%. Comment on this clone: Relative to the germline gene, one junction end is altered; a read error may explain this. Distinct nucleotide sequences in the sample also encode this CDR3.

Germline V CDR1 and CDR2: LNHDA, SQIVND (reference sequence). CDR3 size: 16 residues. This chain links TRBV19 with TRBJ1-1, with 9 bases fitting TRBD1. Sequenced: peripheral blood. The sequence was obtained from a woman aged 50 to 60 with active or convalescent COVID-19. The CDR3 spells CASSTPGTGWNTEAFF. Here the CDR3 DNA reads TGTGCCAGTAGTACACCCGGGACAGGGTGGAACACTGAAGCCTTCTTT.